The 2 T cell receptor beta chains listed next were all sequenced from one sample in a study of T cell repertoires in cytomegalovirus infection. TCRdb called the reads again in MiXCR, with one record for every CDR3 protein. This table has around 260,000 distinct CDR3 sequences, under 30% appearing once. Specimen: PBMCs. The origin of the receptors is a human donor in good health (CMV status not recorded). Some clones in this sample may be carry-over from other donors' samples.

This clonotype was seen only a few times. The chain combines TRBV19 with TRBJ2-6; 10 nucleotides match TRBD1. The V gene end was trimmed by 5 bases and the J gene end by 0 bases; junction bases not matched to a gene: 4. Per germline, CDR1 LNHDA and CDR2 SQIVND (reference sequence). This CDR3 has 17 amino acids. CDR3: CASSGTGAYSGANVLTF. The CDR3 DNA is TGTGCCAGTAGTGGGACAGGGGCCTACTCTGGGGCCAACGTCCTGACTTTC.

This sequence joins TRBV6-2 or TRBV6-3 and TRBJ2-7; the D gene is possibly TRBD2 (6 bases). Germline CDR1 and CDR2: MNHEY and SVGEGT. This CDR3 has 15 residues. V was clipped by 6 bases and J by 6 bases, with 21 bases between them. CDR3 residues: CASRAGGEGSREQYF. DNA of the CDR3: TGTGCCAGCAGAGCCGGGGGAGAGGGGAGCCGCGAGCAGTACTTC.